This TCR beta chain was captured in a study of CD8 T cells in ankylosing spondylitis. Study-wide points: Disease-linked clones had a CD8+ phenotype and relatively low frequency in peripheral blood.

This clonotype was seen ten or more times. Its cognate antigen is unknown. In TCRdb, the 5' RACE reads were re-called with MiXCR into one record per CDR3 protein. Of 250,000 to 400,000 distinct CDR3 sequences in the sample, roughly 10% are singletons; the top ten hold roughly 9%. Germline-derived CDR1 and CDR2 are LGHNA and YNFKEQ. V shed 1 base and J shed 0 bases, with 8 bases lying between them. This CDR3 contains 15 residues. The sequence was obtained from a female donor with ankylosing spondylitis or in good health (not recorded which). Sequenced material: blood, either unsorted or a sorted T cell fraction (not recorded which). V and J are TRBV4-2 and TRBJ2-3, with D maybe TRBD2 (5 bases). CDR3 nucleotides: TGTGCCAGCAGCCAAGCGGGGTCTAGCACAGATACGCAGTATTTT. This translates into CASSQAGSSTDTQYF.